This TCR beta chain stems from a study of T-cell memory formation after mild COVID-19. Worth noting for this clonotype: Antigen: not known.

The study's findings and limits: The finding that pre-infection memory included some responding clones suggested that cross-reactive memory joined.

In TCRdb, the 5' RACE reads were re-called with MiXCR into one record per CDR3 protein. The sample gives some 120,000 distinct CDR3 sequences, over 15% of which show up once; 5% to 5.5% is in the top ten. Material: PBMCs or a T cell subset sorted from them (not recorded which). The TCR comes from a man aged 18 to 29 who had mild COVID-19 (a few samples of this study predate the infection). Cell type and time point are not known.

This CDR3 is CASRWDNSGNTIYF. CDR3 sequence (DNA): TGTGCCAGCAGATGGGACAACTCTGGAAACACCATATATTTT. The chain is built from TRBV2 and TRBJ1-3; a possible D gene is TRBD1 (6 bases). The germline gives CDR1 SNHLY, CDR2 FYNNEI. The CDR3 has 14 residues. The V and J ends lost 6 bases and 0 bases respectively, with 9 bases between them. The variable domain in full, with the rest retrieved from reference TRBV2 and TRBJ1-3, is EPEVTQTPSHQVTQMGQEVILRCVPISNHLYFYWYRQILGQKVEFLVSFYNNEISEKSEIFDDQFSVERPDGSNFTLKIRSTKLEDSAMYFCASRWDNSGNTIYFGEGSWLTVV.